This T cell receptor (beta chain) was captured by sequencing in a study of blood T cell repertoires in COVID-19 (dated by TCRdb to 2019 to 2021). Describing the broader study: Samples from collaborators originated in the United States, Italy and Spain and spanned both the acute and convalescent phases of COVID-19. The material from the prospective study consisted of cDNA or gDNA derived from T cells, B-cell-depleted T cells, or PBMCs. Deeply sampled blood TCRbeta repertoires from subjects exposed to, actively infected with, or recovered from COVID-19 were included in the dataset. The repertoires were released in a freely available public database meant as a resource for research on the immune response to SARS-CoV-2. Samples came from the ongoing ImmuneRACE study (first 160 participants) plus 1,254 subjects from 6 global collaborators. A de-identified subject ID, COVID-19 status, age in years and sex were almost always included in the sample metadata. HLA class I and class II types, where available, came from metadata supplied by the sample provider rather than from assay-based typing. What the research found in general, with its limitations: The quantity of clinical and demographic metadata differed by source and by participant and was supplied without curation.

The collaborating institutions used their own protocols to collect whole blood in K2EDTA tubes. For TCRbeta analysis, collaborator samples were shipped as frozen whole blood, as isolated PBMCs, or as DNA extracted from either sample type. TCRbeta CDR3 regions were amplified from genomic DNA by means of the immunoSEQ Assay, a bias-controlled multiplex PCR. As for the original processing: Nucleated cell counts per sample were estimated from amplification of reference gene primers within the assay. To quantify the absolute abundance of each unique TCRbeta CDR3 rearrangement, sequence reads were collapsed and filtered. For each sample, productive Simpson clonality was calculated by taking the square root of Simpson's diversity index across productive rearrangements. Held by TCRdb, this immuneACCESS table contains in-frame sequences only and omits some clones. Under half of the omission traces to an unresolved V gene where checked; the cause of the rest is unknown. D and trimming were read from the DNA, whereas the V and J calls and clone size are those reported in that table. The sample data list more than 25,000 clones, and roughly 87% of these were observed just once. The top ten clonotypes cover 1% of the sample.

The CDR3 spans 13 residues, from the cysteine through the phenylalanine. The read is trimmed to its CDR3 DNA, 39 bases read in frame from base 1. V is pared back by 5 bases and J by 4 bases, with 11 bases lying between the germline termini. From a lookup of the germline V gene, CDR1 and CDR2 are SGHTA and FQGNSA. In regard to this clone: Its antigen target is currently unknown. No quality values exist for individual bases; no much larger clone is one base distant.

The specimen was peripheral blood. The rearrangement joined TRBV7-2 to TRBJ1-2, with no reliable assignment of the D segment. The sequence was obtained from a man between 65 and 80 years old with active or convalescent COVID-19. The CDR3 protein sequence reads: CASSPRDGYGYTF. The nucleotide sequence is TGTGCCAGCAGCCCCCGGGATGGCTATGGCTACACCTTC.